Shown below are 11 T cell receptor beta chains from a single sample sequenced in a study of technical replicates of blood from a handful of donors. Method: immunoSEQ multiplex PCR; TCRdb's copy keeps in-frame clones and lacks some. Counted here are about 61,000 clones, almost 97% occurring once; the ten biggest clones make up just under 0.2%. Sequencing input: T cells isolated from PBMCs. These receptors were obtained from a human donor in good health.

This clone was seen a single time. CDR3 amino acids: CASSQNRAVAFF. CDR3 coding DNA: TGCGCCAGCAGCCAGAACAGGGCTGTAGCTTTCTTT. The genes are TRBV4-1 and TRBJ1-1; D might be TRBD1 (6 bases). The CDR3 has 12 residues. Germline V gives CDR1 MGHRA, CDR2 YSYEKL. V gave up 3 bases and J gave up 10 bases, with 12 bases separating them.

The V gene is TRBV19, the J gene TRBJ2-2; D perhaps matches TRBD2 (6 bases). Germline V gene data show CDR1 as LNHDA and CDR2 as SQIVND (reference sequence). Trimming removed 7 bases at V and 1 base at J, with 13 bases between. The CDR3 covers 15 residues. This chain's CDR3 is CASKGGTLNTGELFF. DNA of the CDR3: TGTGCCAGTAAAGGCGGGACCCTGAACACCGGGGAGCTGTTTTTT.

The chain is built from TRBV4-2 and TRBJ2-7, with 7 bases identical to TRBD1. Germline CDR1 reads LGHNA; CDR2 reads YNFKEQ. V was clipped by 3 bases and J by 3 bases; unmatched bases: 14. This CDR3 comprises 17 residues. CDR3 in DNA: TGTGCCAGCAGCCACCCCAGAACCCCCGGGACAGTCTACGAGCAGTACTTC. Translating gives CASSHPRTPGTVYEQYF.

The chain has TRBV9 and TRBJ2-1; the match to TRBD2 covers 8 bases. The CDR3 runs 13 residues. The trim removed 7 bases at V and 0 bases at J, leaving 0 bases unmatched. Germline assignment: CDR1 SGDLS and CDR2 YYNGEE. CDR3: CASGTSSYNEQFF. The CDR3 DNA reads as TGTGCCAGCGGGACTAGCTCCTACAATGAGCAGTTCTTC.

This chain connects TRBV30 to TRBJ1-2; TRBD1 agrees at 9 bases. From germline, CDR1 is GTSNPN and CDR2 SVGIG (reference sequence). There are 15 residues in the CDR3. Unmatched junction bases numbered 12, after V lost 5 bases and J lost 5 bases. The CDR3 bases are TGTGCCTGGTTGATACAGGGGGCTATTGGATATGGCTACACCTTC. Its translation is CAWLIQGAIGYGYTF.

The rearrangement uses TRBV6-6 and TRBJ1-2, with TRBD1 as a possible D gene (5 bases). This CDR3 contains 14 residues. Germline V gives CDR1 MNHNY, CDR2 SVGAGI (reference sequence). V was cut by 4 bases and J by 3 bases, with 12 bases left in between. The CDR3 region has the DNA TGTGCCAGCAGTTCCCCCAGGGACTACTATGGCTACACCTTC. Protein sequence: CASSSPRDYYGYTF.

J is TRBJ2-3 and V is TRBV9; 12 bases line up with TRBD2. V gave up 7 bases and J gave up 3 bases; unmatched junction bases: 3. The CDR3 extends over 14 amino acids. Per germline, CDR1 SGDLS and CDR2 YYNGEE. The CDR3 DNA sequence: TGTGCCAGCGGCGGACTAGCGGGGACAGATACGCAGTATTTT. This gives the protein CASGGLAGTDTQYF. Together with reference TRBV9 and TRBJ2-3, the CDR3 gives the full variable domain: DSGVTQTPKHLITATGQRVTLRCSPRSGDLSVYWYQQSLDQGLQFLIQYYNGEERAKGNILERFSAQQFPDLHSELNLSSLELGDSALYFCASGGLAGTDTQYFGPGTRLTVL.

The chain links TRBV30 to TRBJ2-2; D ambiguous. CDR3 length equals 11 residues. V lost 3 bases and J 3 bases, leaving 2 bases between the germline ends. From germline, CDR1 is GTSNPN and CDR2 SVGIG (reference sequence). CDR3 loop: CAWSYTGELFF. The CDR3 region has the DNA TGTGCCTGGAGCTACACCGGGGAGCTGTTTTTT.

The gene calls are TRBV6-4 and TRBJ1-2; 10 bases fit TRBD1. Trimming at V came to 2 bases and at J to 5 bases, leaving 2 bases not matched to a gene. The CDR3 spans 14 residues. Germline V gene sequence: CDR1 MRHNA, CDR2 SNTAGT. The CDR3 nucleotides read TGTGCCAGCAGTGACCCGGGACAGGGGTATGGCTACACCTTC. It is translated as CASSDPGQGYGYTF.

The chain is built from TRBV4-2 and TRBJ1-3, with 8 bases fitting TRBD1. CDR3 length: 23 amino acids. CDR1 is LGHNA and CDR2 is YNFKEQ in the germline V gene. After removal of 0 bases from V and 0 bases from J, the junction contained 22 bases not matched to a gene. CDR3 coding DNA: TGTGCCAGCAGCCAAGAATACATTTATCCTCCAGGGGGCTACTCCTCCTCTGGAAACACCATATATTTT. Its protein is CASSQEYIYPPGGYSSSGNTIYF.

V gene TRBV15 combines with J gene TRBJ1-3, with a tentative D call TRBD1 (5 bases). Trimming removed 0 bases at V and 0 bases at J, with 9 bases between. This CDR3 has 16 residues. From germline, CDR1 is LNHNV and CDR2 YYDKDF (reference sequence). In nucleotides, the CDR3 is TGTGCCACCAGCAGAGATACCGGGGGCTCTGGAAACACCATATATTTT. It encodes CATSRDTGGSGNTIYF.